The 23 T cell receptor beta chains below were found in one sample sequenced in a study of blood T cell repertoires in COVID-19. The protocol was immunoSEQ multiplex PCR, while the TCRdb copy is restricted to in-frame clones and leaves out a portion. The table lists hundreds of thousands of clones, over 75% of them singletons. Sequences were obtained from peripheral blood. Every receptor here comes from a human donor in a cohort sampled during active COVID-19.

The V and J genes are TRBV5-1 and TRBJ2-5; TRBD2 matches 7 bases. Unmatched junction bases numbered 14, after V lost 4 bases and J lost 5 bases. Germline CDR1 reads SGHRS; CDR2 reads YFSETQ. The CDR3 totals 16 residues. CDR3 in amino acids: CASSPAPAGTKETQYF. In DNA, the CDR3 is TGCGCCAGCAGCCCCGCTCCGGCAGGGACTAAGGAGACCCAGTACTTC.

The CDR3 loop reads CASSREGDPYNEQFF. In DNA form, the CDR3 reads TGTGCCAGCAGTCGAGAGGGGGACCCCTACAATGAGCAGTTCTTC. This chain joins TRBV7-8 and TRBJ2-1, with TRBD1 as a possible D gene (6 bases). Trimming pared 6 bases from V and 2 bases from J, leaving 14 bases between. This CDR3 has 15 residues. Germline assignment: CDR1 SGHVS and CDR2 FQNEAQ.

V gene TRBV28 combines with J gene TRBJ2-7; D not resolved. Trimming removed 1 base at V and 3 bases at J, with 10 bases between. CDR1 is MDHEN and CDR2 is SYDVKM in the germline V gene. The CDR3 is 14 residues long. The CDR3 reads CASSLYSALYEQYF. In DNA, the CDR3 is TGTGCCAGCAGTTTATACTCTGCCCTCTACGAGCAGTACTTC.

Concerning this clone: Other DNA sequences from this sample encode an identical CDR3 as well. The chain joins TRBV5-1 to TRBJ1-5; D gene uncertain. The V and J ends lost 1 base and 4 bases respectively, with 6 bases between them. CDR3 length equals 13 residues. Germline CDR1 and CDR2: SGHRS and YFSETQ. CDR3 DNA sequence: TGCGCCAGCAGCTTGACCGGTAATCAGCCCCAGCATTTT. This sequence encodes CASSLTGNQPQHF.

The chain joins TRBV7-2 to TRBJ2-3, with D possibly being TRBD2 (5 bases). Germline CDR1 is SGHTA and CDR2 is FQGNSA. The CDR3 is made up of 15 amino acids. The germline V and J ends were trimmed by 7 bases and 1 base, with 15 bases remaining between them. The CDR3 nucleotides read TGTGCCAGCAACGAGGGAGACTTAGGCACAGATACGCAGTATTTT. Residues: CASNEGDLGTDTQYF.

The chain joins TRBV28 to TRBJ2-1; possible D gene TRBD2, 5 bases. This CDR3 spans 12 amino acids. Trimming left V 7 bases short and J 9 bases short, with 13 bases between. Germline V gene data show CDR1 as MDHEN and CDR2 as SYDVKM. As DNA, the CDR3 is TGTGCCAGCACCCCTCGGGCGGGTGAGCAGTTCTTC. Its protein is CASTPRAGEQFF.

The chain combines TRBV3-1 (or the pseudogene TRBV3-2) with TRBJ1-5, with 8 bases lining up with TRBD1. Germline V lookup: CDR1 LGHDT, CDR2 YNNKEL (reference sequence). Unmatched junction bases numbered 6, after V lost 2 bases and J lost 6 bases. The CDR3 is 15 residues long. CDR3 in DNA: TGTGCCAGCAGCCAATCGGACAGGGTAGCTCAGCCCCAGCATTTT. This sequence encodes CASSQSDRVAQPQHF.

The J gene is TRBJ1-4, the V gene TRBV5-4; possibly TRBD1 for D (5 bases). Looked up from germline, CDR1 is SGHNT and CDR2 is YYREEE (reference sequence). The CDR3 spans 15 residues. Between the trimmed V and J ends, which lost 1 base and 8 bases, there was a span of 15 bases. The CDR3, as DNA: TGTGCCAGCAGCTTGATCGGTGGAGGGGACGAAAAACTGTTTTTT. It encodes CASSLIGGGDEKLFF.

The chain employs TRBV7-9 and TRBJ2-2; no firm D call. V lost 3 bases to trimming and J lost 6 bases, with 5 bases between them. Germline V gene lookup returns CDR1 SEHNR and CDR2 FQNEAQ (reference sequence). This CDR3 is built from 12 residues. This CDR3 reads CASSLASGELFF. CDR3 bases: TGTGCCAGCAGCTTGGCATCCGGGGAGCTGTTTTTT.

The genes are TRBV19 and TRBJ2-7; the match to TRBD1 covers 7 bases. V trimming: 3 bases; J trimming: 0 bases; junction bases outside the gene matches: 5. This CDR3 is built from 15 residues. Per the germline V gene, CDR1 is LNHDA and CDR2 is SQIVND (reference sequence). In nucleotides, the CDR3 is TGTGCCAGTAGTATTTTAGGGGACAGCTCCTACGAGCAGTACTTC. Its protein product is CASSILGDSSYEQYF.

This clone was observed once. A junction end diverges from the germline sequence, so it may reflect a read error. The chain carries TRBV24-1 and TRBJ1-1, with D perhaps TRBD1 (6 bases). The CDR3 has 15 amino acids. Germline CDR1 KGHDR, CDR2 SFDVKD. The CDR3: CANSTRTALNTEAFF. In nucleotides, the CDR3 is TGTGCCAACAGTACCCGGACAGCTTTGAACACTGAAGCTTTCTTT.

This clone was detected once. This chain joins TRBV5-1 and TRBJ2-7, with 9 bases lining up with TRBD1. The trim removed 4 bases at V and 4 bases at J, leaving 6 bases unmatched. The CDR3 has 14 amino acids. Per germline, CDR1 SGHRS and CDR2 YFSETQ. CDR3 amino acids: CASSPGTGFYEQYF. The DNA for the CDR3 is TGCGCCAGCAGCCCCGGGACAGGGTTTTACGAGCAGTACTTC. The complete variable domain, with remaining parts taken from reference TRBV5-1 and TRBJ2-7, reads KAGVTQTPRYLIKTRGQQVTLSCSPISGHRSVSWYQQTPGQGLQFLFEYFSETQRNKGNFPGRFSGRQFSNSRSEMNVSTLELGDSALYLCASSPGTGFYEQYFGPGTRLTVT.

Only one count was recorded for this clone. This chain joins TRBV18 and TRBJ2-7; D is possibly TRBD1 (5 bases). Germline CDR1 is KGHSH and CDR2 is LQKENI. V lost 1 base and J lost 0, with 13 bases in between. The CDR3 extends over 16 amino acids. CDR3 DNA sequence: TGTGCCAGCTCACCACAACAGGCGCTGCCCTCCTACGAGCAGTACTTC. It yields the protein CASSPQQALPSYEQYF.

This sequence joins TRBV13 and TRBJ1-1; D ambiguous. This CDR3 contains 15 residues. With 6 bases removed from V and 5 bases from J, the gap between germline ends came to 19 bases. The germline V gene encodes CDR1 PRHDT and CDR2 FYEKMQ (reference sequence). DNA of the CDR3: TGTGCCAGCAGTTCATCCGGGATCCTTGGGACTGAAGCTTTCTTT. It translates to CASSSSGILGTEAFF.

This rearrangement joins TRBV24-1 to TRBJ2-1; D may be TRBD2 (6 bases). This CDR3 is 17 amino acids long. Trimming cost V 3 bases and J 0 bases, with 14 bases left between them. Germline lookup yields CDR1 KGHDR and CDR2 SFDVKD. The CDR3 DNA reads TGTGCCACCAGTGATACCCGAGGCGGGACCTCCTACAATGAGCAGTTCTTC. Its protein is CATSDTRGGTSYNEQFF.

The chain recombines TRBV11-2 with TRBJ1-2; D possibly corresponds to TRBD1 (5 bases). Germline V gene data show CDR1 as SGHAT and CDR2 as FQNNGV. CDR3 length: 15 residues. V dropped 6 bases and J dropped 8 bases, with 22 bases sitting between them. The CDR3 spells CASRKLPLGGGGYTF. The CDR3 bases are TGTGCCAGCAGAAAGCTCCCTCTGGGGGGTGGGGGCTACACCTTC.

The chain joins TRBV5-5 to TRBJ2-3, with a tentative D call TRBD2 (5 bases). Germline assignment: CDR1 SGHKS and CDR2 YYEKEE (reference sequence). V lost 0 bases, J lost 0 bases, and 8 bases lay in between. The CDR3 extends over 15 amino acids. The CDR3: CASSLGGPSTDTQYF. DNA of the CDR3: TGTGCCAGCAGCTTGGGCGGGCCAAGCACAGATACGCAGTATTTT. Complete variable domain (other parts from reference TRBV5-5 and TRBJ2-3): DAGVTQSPTHLIKTRGQQVTLRCSPISGHKSVSWYQQVLGQGPQFIFQYYEKEERGRGNFPDRFSARQFPNYSSELNVNALLLGDSALYLCASSLGGPSTDTQYFGPGTRLTVL.

The rearrangement links TRBV30 to TRBJ1-2; TRBD1 aligns across 10 bases. Germline CDR1 reads GTSNPN; CDR2 reads SVGIG (reference sequence). The J segment lost 7 bases and the V segment lost 0 bases, leaving 8 bases of the junction unmatched. CDR3 length: 15 amino acids. CDR3 DNA sequence: TGTGCCTGGAGTGTACAGGGGACAGGGGTCGGTGGCTACACCTTC. It is translated as CAWSVQGTGVGGYTF.

A note on this clone: Additional DNA sequences in this sample encode the identical CDR3. This sequence joins TRBV5-1 and TRBJ2-5; tentatively, D is TRBD1 (6 bases). Germline CDR1 is SGHRS and CDR2 is YFSETQ. With 4 bases removed from V and 5 bases from J, the gap between germline ends came to 12 bases. The CDR3 is 13 amino acids. In DNA form, the CDR3 reads TGCGCCAGCAGCCCCGGGACAAGGGAGACCCAGTACTTC. Translation gives CASSPGTRETQYF.

The chain employs TRBV5-5 and TRBJ1-4; D ambiguous. V dropped 4 bases and J dropped 5 bases, with 15 bases sitting between them. This CDR3 has 15 amino acids. CDR1 is SGHKS and CDR2 is YYEKEE in the germline V gene (reference sequence). CDR3 DNA: TGTGCCAGCAGCGGAATGGGAGTTCCCAATGAAAAACTGTTTTTT. It is translated as CASSGMGVPNEKLFF.

The chain joins TRBV7-2 to TRBJ2-4, with D maybe TRBD1 (5 bases). The CDR3 has 12 residues. With 2 bases removed from V and 6 bases from J, the gap between germline ends came to 5 bases. Germline values: CDR1 SGHTA, CDR2 FQGNSA. The CDR3 region is CASSLQGNIQYF. CDR3 bases: TGTGCCAGCAGCTTACAGGGAAACATTCAGTACTTC.

This chain joins TRBV7-8 and TRBJ1-1, with 9 positions matching TRBD1. The CDR3 extends over 15 amino acids. Germline CDR1 and CDR2: SGHVS and FQNEAQ. Trimming at V came to 6 bases and at J to 4 bases, leaving 9 bases not matched to a gene. Written as DNA, the CDR3 is TGTGCCAGCAGACAACCACAGGGGGCTGGCACTGAAGCTTTCTTT. Its protein product is CASRQPQGAGTEAFF.

The V call is TRBV20-1, the J call TRBJ2-3; perhaps TRBD2 as D (6 bases). CDR1 is DFQATT, CDR2 SNEGSKA, per germline (reference sequence). The CDR3 has 16 residues. V was shortened by 3 bases and J by 2 bases, with 18 bases between the two germline ends. CDR3 sequence: CSASYGLRTNTDTQYF. The CDR3 DNA reads TGCAGTGCTAGTTATGGACTACGAACTAACACAGATACGCAGTATTTT.